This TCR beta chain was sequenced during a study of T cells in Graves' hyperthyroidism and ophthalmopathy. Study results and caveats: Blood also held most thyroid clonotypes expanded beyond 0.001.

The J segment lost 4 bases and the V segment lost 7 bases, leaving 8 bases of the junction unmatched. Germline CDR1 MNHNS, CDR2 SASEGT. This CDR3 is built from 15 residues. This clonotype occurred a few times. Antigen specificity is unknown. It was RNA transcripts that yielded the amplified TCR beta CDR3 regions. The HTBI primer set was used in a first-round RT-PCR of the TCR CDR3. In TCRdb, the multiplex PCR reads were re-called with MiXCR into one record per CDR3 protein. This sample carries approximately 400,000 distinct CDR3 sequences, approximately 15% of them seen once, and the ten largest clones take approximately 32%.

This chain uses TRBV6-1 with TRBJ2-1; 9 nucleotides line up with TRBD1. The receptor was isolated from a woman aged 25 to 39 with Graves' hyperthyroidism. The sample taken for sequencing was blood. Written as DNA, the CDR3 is TGTGCCAGCACCGGAACAGGGGGCTTATACAATGAGCAGTTCTTC. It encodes CASTGTGGLYNEQFF.